These 13 T cell receptor beta chains were sequenced from one sample in a study of OX40 agonist ivuxolimab in advanced cancers. This table comes from immunoSEQ multiplex PCR, and its TCRdb copy is limited to in-frame clones, with some not included. The sample yields about 32,000 clones, approximately 89% seen once. Here the sequenced sample was CD4+ or CD8+ T cells sorted from blood, taken in a trial of the OX40 agonist ivuxolimab. The receptors shown here come from an adult with an advanced solid tumor such as melanoma, head and neck, liver or kidney cancer.

The chain recombines TRBV6-5 with TRBJ2-1; D not certain. CDR1 MNHEY and CDR2 SVGAGI come from the germline V gene. V lost 4 bases and J lost 4, with 2 bases in between. The CDR3 is made up of 11 amino acids. The chain's CDR3 is CASSFYNEQFF. The CDR3 DNA follows: TGTGCCAGCAGTTTTTACAATGAGCAGTTCTTC.

The chain carries TRBV7-8 and TRBJ2-5; either TRBD1 or TRBD2 may fit D (6 bases each). Trimming removed 6 bases at V and 2 bases at J, with 13 bases between. Germline V lookup: CDR1 SGHVS, CDR2 FQNEAQ. The length of the CDR3 is 14 residues. CDR3 in DNA: TGTGCCAGCAGACAGGGACTCCAGCAAGAGACCCAGTACTTC. It translates to CASRQGLQQETQYF.

DNA of the CDR3: TGTGCCAGCAATGGCGGGGGCCCCTACGAGCAGTACTTC. Translating it yields CASNGGGPYEQYF. The rearrangement links TRBV2 to TRBJ2-7, with a possible D match to TRBD2 (7 bases). Germline V CDR1 and CDR2: SNHLY, FYNNEI. The germline V and J ends were trimmed by 7 bases and 2 bases, with 12 bases remaining between them. The CDR3 is 13 amino acids.

This clone was seen a single time. The chain recombines TRBV4-1 with TRBJ2-7; TRBD2 matches 8 bases. Germline trimming cut 3 bases from V and 4 bases from J; bases unmatched to any gene: 8. Looked up from germline, CDR1 is MGHRA and CDR2 is YSYEKL. This CDR3 is built from 15 residues. This chain's CDR3 is CASSHGPSGLYEQYF. The DNA for the CDR3 is TGCGCCAGCAGCCACGGGCCTAGCGGGTTGTACGAGCAGTACTTC.

This clone has just one count. The chain is built from TRBV6-1 and TRBJ2-7; D might be TRBD1 (6 bases). The CDR3 covers 15 residues. Germline-derived CDR1 and CDR2 are MNHNS and SASEGT. V lost 2 bases and J lost 6, with 17 bases in between. CDR3 coding DNA: TGTGCCAGCAGTGAATGGCTGGGGGCGGCTTCCGAGCAGTACTTC. Protein product: CASSEWLGAASEQYF.

This chain connects TRBV30 to TRBJ2-2, with D hard to call. V lost 5 bases, J lost 3 bases, and 13 bases lay in between. CDR3 size: 14 residues. Germline values: CDR1 GTSNPN, CDR2 SVGIG (reference sequence). The CDR3 protein is CAWQPLGDTGELFF. CDR3 sequence (DNA): TGTGCCTGGCAACCCTTGGGCGACACCGGGGAGCTGTTTTTT.

The rearrangement uses TRBV7-6 and TRBJ2-5; 7 nucleotides match TRBD1. Germline values: CDR1 SGHVS, CDR2 FNYEAQ. V shed 7 bases and J 5 bases; nucleotides not matched to a gene: 13. The CDR3 totals 15 residues. CDR3 in amino acids: CASTMQNRGSETQYF. The CDR3 nucleotides are TGTGCCAGCACGATGCAAAACAGGGGATCGGAGACCCAGTACTTC.

This clone is medium-sized (0.01 to 0.1%) by share. CDR3 amino acids: CASSQTDILSYEQYF. DNA for the CDR3: TGTGCCAGCAGCCAAACCGACATTTTGTCCTACGAGCAGTACTTC. This sequence joins TRBV13 and TRBJ2-7; no definite D call. The CDR3 length is 15 residues. Germline lookup yields CDR1 PRHDT and CDR2 FYEKMQ (reference sequence). V lost 5 bases and J lost 1, with 15 bases in between.

V is TRBV5-5 and J is TRBJ1-1; TRBD1 might be the D (5 bases). V was trimmed by 5 bases and J by 0 bases, leaving 11 bases between them. The length of the CDR3 is 14 residues. CDR1 is SGHKS, CDR2 YYEKEE, per germline (reference sequence). CDR3 in DNA: TGTGCCAGCAGAGAATGGGGGATGAACACTGAAGCTTTCTTT. Translation gives CASREWGMNTEAFF.

The J gene is TRBJ1-4, the V gene TRBV2; 7 positions match TRBD1. In germline, CDR1 is SNHLY, CDR2 FYNNEI. J lost 4 bases, V lost 3 bases, and 5 bases had no gene match. The CDR3 extends over 15 amino acids. CDR3: CASSEAGTDNEKLFF. The CDR3 nucleotides read TGTGCCAGCAGTGAGGCCGGGACAGATAATGAAAAACTGTTTTTT.

The genes are TRBV4-2 and TRBJ1-3; D is uncertain. V shed 7 bases and J shed 3 bases, with 4 bases lying between them. The germline gives CDR1 LGHNA, CDR2 YNFKEQ. The CDR3 contains 11 residues. CDR3 loop: CASTDGNTIYF. As DNA, the CDR3 is TGTGCCAGCACGGATGGAAACACCATATATTTT.

J is TRBJ2-4 and V is TRBV12-5; D possibly corresponds to TRBD2 (6 bases). The CDR3 sequence is 15 residues long. Trimming left V 6 bases short and J 5 bases short, with 17 bases between. The germline V gene has CDR1 LGHNT and CDR2 FRNRAP. In DNA, the CDR3 is TGTGCTAGTGGGTCCCCCCGGGGAGGAGAAAACATTCAGTACTTC. It translates to CASGSPRGGENIQYF.

The V call is TRBV2, the J call TRBJ2-7; TRBD1 aligns across 9 bases. The junction had 18 bases not matched to a gene; V was cut back by 8 bases and J by 4 bases. Germline V gene sequence: CDR1 SNHLY, CDR2 FYNNEI. The CDR3 totals 17 residues. CDR3: CASYSGTGKLSIYEQYF. The CDR3 bases are TGTGCCAGCTACTCGGGGACAGGGAAACTATCTATTTACGAGCAGTACTTC.